This T cell receptor beta chain was found in a study of high-grade serous ovarian cancer treatment subgroups. Overall study context: Mean per sample: around 14,000 reads, 6,500 to 9,000 unique TCR beta rearrangements. Study-wide results and caveats: TCR clonal relatedness correlated positively with neoantigen level. Bulk tumor TCR sequencing gave no spatial information. Different patients shared almost no repertoire; same-patient tumors shared about 0.11 to 0.79.

J gave up 3 bases and V 11 bases, and 12 bases lay outside the gene matches. CDR1 and CDR2 (germline): MDHEN, SYDVKM. The CDR3 is 14 residues long. Generated by immunoSEQ multiplex PCR, the TCRdb table keeps only in-frame clones and is missing some. This repertoire shows 30,000 to 40,000 clones, approximately 81% found once; its top ten account for 3.1%. Tumor samples were obtained before definitive surgery or chemotherapy. Worth noting for this clone: Its antigen is as yet unknown.

The chain is built from TRBV28 and TRBJ2-5, with TRBD1 matching 7 bases. This receptor was obtained from a human donor with high-grade serous ovarian cancer. The sample taken for sequencing was tumor tissue. The CDR3 sequence is CAGYLGQNKETQYF. Here the CDR3 DNA reads TGTGCCGGCTACTTGGGACAGAATAAAGAGACCCAGTACTTC. Variable domain in full (rest from reference TRBV28 and TRBJ2-5): DVKVTQSSRYLVKRTGEKVFLECVQDMDHENMFWYRQDPGLGLRLIYFSYDVKMKEKGDIPEGYSVSREKKERFSLILESASTNQTSMYLCAGYLGQNKETQYFGPGTRLLVL.